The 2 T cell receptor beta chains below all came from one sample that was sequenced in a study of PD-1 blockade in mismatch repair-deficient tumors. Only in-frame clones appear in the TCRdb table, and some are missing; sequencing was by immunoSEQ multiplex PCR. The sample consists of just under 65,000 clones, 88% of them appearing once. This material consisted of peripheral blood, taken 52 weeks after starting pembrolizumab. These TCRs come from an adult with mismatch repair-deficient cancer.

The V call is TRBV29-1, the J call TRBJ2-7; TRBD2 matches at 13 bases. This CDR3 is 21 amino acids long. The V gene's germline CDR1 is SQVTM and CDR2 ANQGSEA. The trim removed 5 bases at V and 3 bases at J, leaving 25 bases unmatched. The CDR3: CSVQRKKDRGTSGDLYYEQYF. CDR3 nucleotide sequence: TGCAGCGTTCAACGGAAAAAGGACAGGGGGACTAGCGGGGATCTCTACTACGAGCAGTACTTC.

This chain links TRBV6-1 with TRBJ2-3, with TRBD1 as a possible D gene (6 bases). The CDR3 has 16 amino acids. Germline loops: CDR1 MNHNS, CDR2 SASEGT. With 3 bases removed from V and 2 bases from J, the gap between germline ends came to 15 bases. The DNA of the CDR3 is TGTGCCAGCAGTGACTTACAGGGTTCGTCCACAGATACGCAGTATTTT. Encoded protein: CASSDLQGSSTDTQYF.